Listed below are T cell receptor beta chains from one sample, sequenced in a study of cytomegalovirus exposure and HLA in healthy donors. Assay: immunoSEQ multiplex PCR; the TCRdb copy retains only in-frame clones and omits some. The data contain about 120,000 clones, around 80% of them singletons. Sequencing was performed on PBMCs. The receptors stem from a woman under 30 in good health and CMV-seronegative. CDR3s include the opening cysteine and the closing phenylalanine or tryptophan. The order of the fields is D gene, J gene, V gene, CDR3 protein. The D gene is left open where the match is weak.

>NA|TRBJ2-1|TRBV6-5
CASSTAQGFDEQFF
>NA|TRBJ1-5|TRBV7-2
CASSLVGQPYQPQHF
>TRBD2|TRBJ2-5|TRBV15
CATSDSYLTSGTEETQYF
>NA|TRBJ2-5|TRBV7-9
CASSDPGLLGETQYF
>NA|TRBJ1-1|TRBV7-2
CASSYSSSRDTEAFF
>NA|TRBJ1-2|TRBV29-1
CSARPDQTGLGGYTF
>TRBD2|TRBJ2-3|TRBV29-1
CSVRRGGTDTQYF
>TRBD1|TRBJ2-7|TRBV27
CASSLTGGGNEQYF
>NA|TRBJ1-5|TRBV28
CASRPGLGRNQPQHF
>NA|TRBJ1-5|TRBV18
CASSPKGVGGNQPQHF
>TRBD1|TRBJ1-1|TRBV4-2
CASSHGTDRDTEAFF
>NA|TRBJ1-2|TRBV6-5
CASTYARGYGYTF
>TRBD1|TRBJ2-7|TRBV11-3
CASSSRDSSYEQYF
>NA|TRBJ1-1|TRBV6-1
CASSERGGWGTEAFF
>NA|NA|TRBV6-5
CASTPTRGLVYEQYF
>TRBD1|TRBJ1-3|TRBV6-1
CASRRVTGAGNTIYF
>NA|TRBJ1-2|TRBV5-1
CASSLMTPENYGYTF
>TRBD1|TRBJ1-5|TRBV10-2
CASSRDRSSNQPQHF
>NA|TRBJ1-1|TRBV2
CASSEYIDTTAFF
>TRBD2|TRBJ2-3|TRBV5-1
CASSYGTSGGGTDTQYF
>NA|TRBJ2-7|TRBV11-3
CASSLRELLGVPYEQYF
>TRBD2|TRBJ2-1|TRBV27
CASSPGLVNIDEQFF
>NA|TRBJ1-1|TRBV6-5
CASSYSSGRNTEAFF
>TRBD1|TRBJ2-7|TRBV6-4
CASSKDREDEQYF
>NA|TRBJ1-1|TRBV28
CASSPHLFVNTEAFF
>NA|TRBJ1-6|TRBV11-3
CASSLGQRSSYNSPLHF
>NA|TRBJ1-2|TRBV19
CASSSKAGDWGYTF
>NA|TRBJ1-1|TRBV5-1
CASSLIEGGTEAFF
>NA|TRBJ2-3|TRBV9
CASSVGGTTYSTDTQYF
>NA|TRBJ1-4|TRBV19
CASTQKGAIGEKLFF
>NA|TRBJ2-7|TRBV19
CASSEGDLYEQYF
>NA|TRBJ1-5|TRBV10-2
CASSEDRFRQPQHF
>NA|TRBJ1-1|TRBV6-6
CASILKTGPTNTEAFF
>NA|TRBJ2-7|TRBV18
CASSAGARVISYEQYF
>TRBD1|TRBJ1-1|TRBV18
CASSPLPRGPGTEAFF
>NA|TRBJ2-7|TRBV11-2
CASSLVWPGKIYEQYF
>NA|TRBJ2-2|TRBV2
CASRRTNTGELFF
>TRBD2|TRBJ2-3|TRBV5-1
CASSLGLAGGVGDTQYF
>TRBD1|TRBJ1-5|TRBV2
CASSQTGWQPQHF
>TRBD1|TRBJ2-5|TRBV29-1
CSVGGTGQETQYF
>TRBD2|TRBJ2-5|TRBV7-9
CASSLSASGSQYF
>TRBD1|TRBJ1-2|TRBV4-2
CASSPGEGGPRGYTF
>NA|TRBJ2-6|TRBV4-2
CASSQESGRGSGANVLTF
>TRBD1|TRBJ2-2|TRBV30
CAWRGWGQITTGELFF
>NA|TRBJ1-6|TRBV20-1
CSSPGPGPLHF
>NA|TRBJ2-2|TRBV7-2
CASSPGLYTGELFF
>TRBD2|TRBJ2-1|TRBV2
CASTAGGTGEQFF
>TRBD2|TRBJ2-7|TRBV6-5
CASSSRLAGFYEQYF
>NA|TRBJ2-2|TRBV18
CASSRTGFANTGELFF
>NA|TRBJ2-1|TRBV5-1
CASSPGFGGGGEDEQFF
>NA|TRBJ1-2|TRBV6-6
CASSVEGYGYTF
>NA|TRBJ1-2|TRBV23-1
CASSQSPVSYGYTF
>NA|TRBJ1-3|TRBV30
CAWRVAGPSSGNTIYF